Below, 6 T cell receptor beta chains from the same sample are listed, as sequenced in a study of T cells in Graves' hyperthyroidism and ophthalmopathy. The source material, RNA transcripts, was used to amplify TCR beta CDR3 regions. An initial round of RT-PCR targeting the TCR CDR3 relied on the HTBI primer set. A single record per CDR3 protein comes from TCRdb applying MiXCR to the multiplex PCR reads. Among about 350,000 distinct CDR3 sequences listed, about a sixth were seen once. The material sequenced was blood. Receptor source: a woman in her twenties or thirties with Graves' hyperthyroidism that later progressed to Graves' ophthalmopathy.

This clonotype has a count of ten or more. CDR3: CASTMTGRSSYEQYF. The DNA for the CDR3 is TGTGCCAGCACTATGACAGGCCGGAGCTCCTACGAGCAGTACTTC. The gene calls are TRBV6-1 and TRBJ2-7; possible D gene TRBD1, 6 bases. The CDR3 totals 15 residues. With 7 bases removed from V and 0 bases from J, the gap between germline ends came to 16 bases. Looked up from germline, CDR1 is MNHNS and CDR2 is SASEGT.

This clonotype was seen a handful of times. The chain uses TRBV11-2 and TRBJ1-5, with TRBD1 identical over 7 bases. The V segment lost 5 bases and the J segment 5 bases; nucleotides outside the gene matches: 3. The germline V gene has CDR1 SGHAT and CDR2 FQNNGV. The CDR3 covers 13 residues. CDR3 sequence: CASSLGTDQPQHF. The DNA of the CDR3 is TGTGCCAGCAGCCTAGGGACAGATCAGCCCCAGCATTTT.

This clonotype was seen repeatedly, ten times or more. The gene calls are TRBV2 and TRBJ1-1; 7 bases are a match to TRBD1. Trimming took 8 bases from V and 4 from J; bases not matched to a gene: 10. Germline assignment: CDR1 SNHLY and CDR2 FYNNEI. The CDR3 contains 14 residues. The CDR3 region is CASFTPGQSTEAFF. DNA of the CDR3: TGTGCCAGCTTCACTCCGGGACAGAGCACTGAAGCTTTCTTT.

About this clonotype: Since a much larger clone is just one base distant, this may be a read error. The chain uses TRBV12-3 or TRBV12-4 and TRBJ1-2; D unclear. CDR3 length: 15 residues. The V end lost 6 bases, the J end lost 11 bases, and 25 bases lay between the germline ends. As DNA, the CDR3 is TGTGCCAGCAGCCCCCCGGGAGGAGAGGGCTATGTTTACACCTTC. Translation: CASSPPGGEGYVYTF.

A few counts support this clonotype. V and J are TRBV5-4 and TRBJ1-2; 11 bases are shared with TRBD1. The ends lost 5 bases at V and 4 bases at J; junction bases unmatched: 13. From germline, CDR1 is SGHNT and CDR2 YYREEE (reference sequence). The CDR3 runs 17 residues. In DNA, the CDR3 is TGTGCCAGCAGATGGACAGGGGGCGATTCCAAATCCTATGGCTACACCTTC. Its protein is CASRWTGGDSKSYGYTF.

The sample holds a few counts of this clonotype. The V call is TRBV20-1, the J call TRBJ2-2; tentative D call: TRBD2 (5 bases). Germline values: CDR1 DFQATT, CDR2 SNEGSKA (reference sequence). V shed 3 bases and J shed 4 bases, with 12 bases lying between them. This CDR3 is built from 14 residues. CDR3 nucleotides: TGCAGTGCTAGGCCAACCAGCGGCACCGGGGAGCTGTTTTTT. Its protein is CSARPTSGTGELFF.